The clone carrying this TCR beta chain has a count of ten or more. The record originates from a study of T cell repertoires in cytomegalovirus infection. CDR3 size: 15 residues. CDR1 SGHTA and CDR2 FQGNSA come from the germline V gene. Trimming removed 1 base at V and 4 bases at J, with 13 bases between. One entry per CDR3 protein, called by TCRdb with MiXCR from the reads. The sample carries nearly 650,000 distinct CDR3 sequences, 20% to 25% recorded once. The receptor comes from a human donor in good health (CMV status not recorded). Some clones in this sample may be carry-over from other donors' samples. The chain joins TRBV7-2 to TRBJ1-1; D perhaps matches TRBD1 (5 bases). Sequencing used CD8+ T cells from PBMCs. This CDR3 is CASSLVTGRGTEAFF. Here the CDR3 DNA reads TGTGCCAGCAGCTTAGTAACGGGGCGGGGCACTGAAGCTTTCTTT. The complete variable domain, with remaining parts taken from reference TRBV7-2 and TRBJ1-1, reads GAGVSQSPSNKVTEKGKDVELRCDPISGHTALYWYRQSLGQGLEFLIYFQGNSAPDKSGLPSDRFSAERTGGSVSTLTIQRTQQEDSAVYLCASSLVTGRGTEAFFGQGTRLTVV.